The sequence of this TCR beta chain was determined in a study of PD-1 blockade in classical Hodgkin lymphoma. Overall study findings and caveats: Baseline TCR diversity was reportedly lower in newly diagnosed patients than healthy donors. The repertoire differences lack a defined cause, possibly disease activity or prior therapy.

Repertoires were generated with immunoSEQ multiplex PCR, while TCRdb's copy carries only in-frame clones and drops some. Seen here are 20,000 to 25,000 clones, nearly 95% observed once, and the top ten hold approximately 3.6%. The CDR3 consists of 12 residues. V was pared by 4 bases and J by 8 bases, with 11 bases between. Germline V CDR1 and CDR2: SGHNT, YENEEA. Stated time point: newly diagnosed, previously untreated cHL patient sample. This clone was detected only a few times. As yet, its antigen is unknown. The sequenced sample consisted of peripheral blood mononuclear cells (PBMCs). The chain uses TRBV11-3 and TRBJ1-2; D gene ambiguous. The clonotype originates from a human donor with classical Hodgkin lymphoma. CDR3 loop: CASSSSYGGYTF. As DNA, the CDR3 is TGTGCCAGCAGCTCCAGTTATGGGGGCTACACCTTC.